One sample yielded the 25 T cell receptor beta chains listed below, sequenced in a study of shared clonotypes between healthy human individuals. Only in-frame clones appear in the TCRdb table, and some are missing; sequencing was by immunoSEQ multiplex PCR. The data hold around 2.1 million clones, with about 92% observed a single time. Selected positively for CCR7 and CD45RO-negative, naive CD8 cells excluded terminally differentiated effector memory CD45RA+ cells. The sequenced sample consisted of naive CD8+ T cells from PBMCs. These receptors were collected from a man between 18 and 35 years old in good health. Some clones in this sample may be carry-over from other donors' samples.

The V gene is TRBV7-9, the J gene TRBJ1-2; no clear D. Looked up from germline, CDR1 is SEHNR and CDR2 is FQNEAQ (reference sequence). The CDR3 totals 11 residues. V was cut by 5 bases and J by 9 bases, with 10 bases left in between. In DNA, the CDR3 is TGTGCCAGCAGCCGCGGGATCAGCTACACCTTC. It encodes CASSRGISYTF.

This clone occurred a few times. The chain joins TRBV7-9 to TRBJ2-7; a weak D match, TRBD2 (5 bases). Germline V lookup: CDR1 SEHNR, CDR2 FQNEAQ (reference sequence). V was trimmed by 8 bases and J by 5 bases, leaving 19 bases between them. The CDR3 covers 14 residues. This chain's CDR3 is CASGPRDSHHEQYF. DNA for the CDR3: TGTGCCAGCGGCCCCCGGGATTCGCACCACGAGCAGTACTTC.

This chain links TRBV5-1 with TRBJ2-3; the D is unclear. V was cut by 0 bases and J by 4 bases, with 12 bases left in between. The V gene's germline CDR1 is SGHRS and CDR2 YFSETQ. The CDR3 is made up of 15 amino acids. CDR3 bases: TGCGCCAGCAGCTTGGCTTCAGGCGGCGCAGATACGCAGTATTTT. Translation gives CASSLASGGADTQYF.

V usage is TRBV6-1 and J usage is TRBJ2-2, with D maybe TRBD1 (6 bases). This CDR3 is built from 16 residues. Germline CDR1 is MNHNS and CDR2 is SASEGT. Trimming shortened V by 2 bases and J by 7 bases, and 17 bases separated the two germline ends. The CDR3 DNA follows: TGTGCCAGCAGTGAACAGGGGCCTCTCCCCGGCGGGGAGCTGTTTTTT. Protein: CASSEQGPLPGGELFF.

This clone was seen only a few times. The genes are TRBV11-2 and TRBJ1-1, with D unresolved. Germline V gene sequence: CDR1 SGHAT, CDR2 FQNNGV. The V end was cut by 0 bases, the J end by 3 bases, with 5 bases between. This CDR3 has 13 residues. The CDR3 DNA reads TGTGCCAGCAGCTTAGAGAAACACACTGAAGCTTTCTTT. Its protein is CASSLEKHTEAFF. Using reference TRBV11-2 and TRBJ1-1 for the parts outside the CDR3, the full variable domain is EAGVAQSPRYKIIEKRQSVAFWCNPISGHATLYWYQQILGQGPKLLIQFQNNGVVDDSQLPKDRFSAERLKGVDSTLKIQPAKLEDSAVYLCASSLEKHTEAFFGQGTRLTVV.

CDR3 coding DNA: TGTGCCAGCAGTGGCCCGCAGGGCGGGGAGGGAGAGACCCAGTACTTC. It yields the protein CASSGPQGGEGETQYF. The genes are TRBV2 and TRBJ2-5; 7 bases fit TRBD2. CDR1 SNHLY and CDR2 FYNNEI come from the germline V gene. The CDR3 totals 16 residues. V lost 4 bases, J lost 4 bases, and 12 bases stayed unmatched.

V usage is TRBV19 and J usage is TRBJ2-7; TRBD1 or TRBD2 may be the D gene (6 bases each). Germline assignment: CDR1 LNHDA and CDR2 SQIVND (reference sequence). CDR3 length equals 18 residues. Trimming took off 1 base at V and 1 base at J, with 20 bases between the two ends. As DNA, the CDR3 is TGTGCCAGTAGTATAGGAGGGGGGCACGCACCGAAGTCCTACGAGCAGTACTTC. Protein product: CASSIGGGHAPKSYEQYF.

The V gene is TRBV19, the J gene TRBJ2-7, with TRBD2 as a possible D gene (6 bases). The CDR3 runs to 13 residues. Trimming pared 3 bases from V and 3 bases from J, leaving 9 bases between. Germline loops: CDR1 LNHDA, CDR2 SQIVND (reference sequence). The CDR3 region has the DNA TGTGCCAGTAGTATGGGGCGGGACTACGAGCAGTACTTC. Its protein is CASSMGRDYEQYF.

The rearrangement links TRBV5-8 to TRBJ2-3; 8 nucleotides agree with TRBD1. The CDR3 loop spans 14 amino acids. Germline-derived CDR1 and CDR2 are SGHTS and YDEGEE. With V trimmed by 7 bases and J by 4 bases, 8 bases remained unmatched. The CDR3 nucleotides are TGTGCCAGCCGGAAGACAGGGGAGGCAGATACGCAGTATTTT. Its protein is CASRKTGEADTQYF.

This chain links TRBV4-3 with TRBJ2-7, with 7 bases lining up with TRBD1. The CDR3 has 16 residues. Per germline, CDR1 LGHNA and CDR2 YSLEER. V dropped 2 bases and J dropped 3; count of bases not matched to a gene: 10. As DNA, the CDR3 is TGCGCCAGCAGCCAATCTGACAGGGTCCGAGGCTACGAGCAGTACTTC. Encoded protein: CASSQSDRVRGYEQYF.

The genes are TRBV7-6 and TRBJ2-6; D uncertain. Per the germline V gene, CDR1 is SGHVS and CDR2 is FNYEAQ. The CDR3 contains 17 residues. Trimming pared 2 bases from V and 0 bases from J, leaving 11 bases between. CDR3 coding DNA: TGTGCCAGCAGCTTATTCGGCGGTCCCTCTGGGGCCAACGTCCTGACTTTC. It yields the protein CASSLFGGPSGANVLTF.

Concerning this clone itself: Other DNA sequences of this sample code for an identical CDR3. As DNA, the CDR3 is TGTGCCAGCAGCCAAGAGGGGGCCAGCTCCTACGAGCAGTACTTC. Its translation is CASSQEGASSYEQYF. This rearrangement joins TRBV4-2 to TRBJ2-7; a weak D match, TRBD1 (6 bases). The CDR3 has 15 amino acids. V gave up 0 bases and J gave up 0 bases, with 9 bases separating them. Germline CDR1 LGHNA, CDR2 YNFKEQ.

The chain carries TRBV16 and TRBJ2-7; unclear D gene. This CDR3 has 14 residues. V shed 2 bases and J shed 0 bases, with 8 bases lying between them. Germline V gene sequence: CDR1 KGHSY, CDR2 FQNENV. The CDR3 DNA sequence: TGTGCCAGCAGCCAAGGTTTAGACTCCTACGAGCAGTACTTC. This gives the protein CASSQGLDSYEQYF.

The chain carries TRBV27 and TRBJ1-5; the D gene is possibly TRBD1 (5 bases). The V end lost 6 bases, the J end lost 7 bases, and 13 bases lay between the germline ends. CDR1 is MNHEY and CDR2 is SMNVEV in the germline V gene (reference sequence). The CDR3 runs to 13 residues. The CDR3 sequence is CASSAGPDQPQHF. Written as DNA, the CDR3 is TGTGCCAGCAGCGCAGGGCCGGACCAGCCCCAGCATTTT.

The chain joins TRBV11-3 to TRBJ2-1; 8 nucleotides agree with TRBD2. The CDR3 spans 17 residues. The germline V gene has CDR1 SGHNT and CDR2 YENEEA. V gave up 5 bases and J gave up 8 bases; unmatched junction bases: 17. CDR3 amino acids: CASSPRRSGAEGDEQFF. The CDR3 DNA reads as TGTGCCAGCAGCCCTAGACGTAGCGGGGCCGAGGGGGATGAGCAGTTCTTC.

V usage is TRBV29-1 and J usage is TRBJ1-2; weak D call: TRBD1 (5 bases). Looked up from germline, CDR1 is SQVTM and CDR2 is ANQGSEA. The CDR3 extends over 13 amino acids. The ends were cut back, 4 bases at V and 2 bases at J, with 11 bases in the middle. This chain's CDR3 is CSVVGDGNYGYTF. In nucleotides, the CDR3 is TGCAGCGTTGTGGGGGACGGAAACTATGGCTACACCTTC.

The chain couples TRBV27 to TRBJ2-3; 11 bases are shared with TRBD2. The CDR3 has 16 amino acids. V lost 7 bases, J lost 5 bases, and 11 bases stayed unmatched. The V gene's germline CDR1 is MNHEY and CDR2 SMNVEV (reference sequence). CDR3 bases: TGTGCCAGCACCCCCCAATTAGCGGGAGGGTTAGATACGCAGTATTTT. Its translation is CASTPQLAGGLDTQYF.

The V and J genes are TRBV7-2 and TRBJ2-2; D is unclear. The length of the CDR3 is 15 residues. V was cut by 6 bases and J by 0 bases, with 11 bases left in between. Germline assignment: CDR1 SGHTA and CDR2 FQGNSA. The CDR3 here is CASSPFKTNTGELFF. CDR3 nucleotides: TGTGCCAGCAGTCCGTTTAAAACGAACACCGGGGAGCTGTTTTTT.

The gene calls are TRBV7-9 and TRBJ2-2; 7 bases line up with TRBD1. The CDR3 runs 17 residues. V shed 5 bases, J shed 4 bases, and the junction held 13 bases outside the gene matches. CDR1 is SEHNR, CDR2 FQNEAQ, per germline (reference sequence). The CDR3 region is CASSPSLRGRVTGELFF. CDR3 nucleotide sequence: TGTGCCAGCAGCCCCTCTTTGAGGGGGCGAGTCACCGGGGAGCTGTTTTTT.

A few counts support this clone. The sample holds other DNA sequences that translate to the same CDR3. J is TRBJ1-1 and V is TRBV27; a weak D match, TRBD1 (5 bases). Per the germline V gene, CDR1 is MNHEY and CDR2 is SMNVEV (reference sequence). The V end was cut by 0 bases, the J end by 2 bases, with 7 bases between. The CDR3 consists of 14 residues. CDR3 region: CASSLSRGNTEAFF. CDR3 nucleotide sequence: TGTGCCAGCAGTTTATCGAGGGGTAACACTGAAGCTTTCTTT.

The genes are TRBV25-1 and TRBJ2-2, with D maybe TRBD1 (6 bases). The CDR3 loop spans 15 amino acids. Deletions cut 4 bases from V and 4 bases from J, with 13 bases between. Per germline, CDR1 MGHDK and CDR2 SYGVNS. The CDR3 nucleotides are TGTGCCAGCAGTGGCCTCCACAGGGTCACCGGGGAGCTGTTTTTT. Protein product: CASSGLHRVTGELFF.

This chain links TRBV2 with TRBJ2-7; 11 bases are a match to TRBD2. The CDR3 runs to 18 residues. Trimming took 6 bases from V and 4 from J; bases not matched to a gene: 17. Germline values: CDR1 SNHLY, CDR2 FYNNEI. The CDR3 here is CASRSGQGILAGVYEQYF. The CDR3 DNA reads TGTGCCAGCAGATCGGGACAGGGAATACTAGCGGGAGTGTACGAGCAGTACTTC.

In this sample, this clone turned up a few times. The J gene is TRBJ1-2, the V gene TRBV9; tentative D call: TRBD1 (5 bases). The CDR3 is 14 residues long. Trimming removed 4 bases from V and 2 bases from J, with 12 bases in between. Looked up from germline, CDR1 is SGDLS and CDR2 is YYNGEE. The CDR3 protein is CASSPGDQNYGYTF. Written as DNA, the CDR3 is TGTGCCAGCAGCCCCGGGGACCAAAACTATGGCTACACCTTC.

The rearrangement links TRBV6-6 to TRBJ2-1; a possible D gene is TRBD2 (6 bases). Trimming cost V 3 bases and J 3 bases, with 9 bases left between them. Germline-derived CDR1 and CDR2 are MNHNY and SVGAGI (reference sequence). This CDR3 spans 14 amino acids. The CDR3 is CASSYGGIYNEQFF. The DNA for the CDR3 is TGTGCCAGCAGTTATGGCGGGATCTACAATGAGCAGTTCTTC.

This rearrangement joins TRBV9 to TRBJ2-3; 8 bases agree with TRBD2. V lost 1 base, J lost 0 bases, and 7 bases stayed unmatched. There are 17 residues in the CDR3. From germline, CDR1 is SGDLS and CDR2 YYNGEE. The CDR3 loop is CASSVLAGGTSTDTQYF. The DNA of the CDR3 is TGTGCCAGCAGCGTACTGGCGGGAGGCACGAGCACAGATACGCAGTATTTT. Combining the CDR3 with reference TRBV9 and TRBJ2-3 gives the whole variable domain DSGVTQTPKHLITATGQRVTLRCSPRSGDLSVYWYQQSLDQGLQFLIQYYNGEERAKGNILERFSAQQFPDLHSELNLSSLELGDSALYFCASSVLAGGTSTDTQYFGPGTRLTVL.